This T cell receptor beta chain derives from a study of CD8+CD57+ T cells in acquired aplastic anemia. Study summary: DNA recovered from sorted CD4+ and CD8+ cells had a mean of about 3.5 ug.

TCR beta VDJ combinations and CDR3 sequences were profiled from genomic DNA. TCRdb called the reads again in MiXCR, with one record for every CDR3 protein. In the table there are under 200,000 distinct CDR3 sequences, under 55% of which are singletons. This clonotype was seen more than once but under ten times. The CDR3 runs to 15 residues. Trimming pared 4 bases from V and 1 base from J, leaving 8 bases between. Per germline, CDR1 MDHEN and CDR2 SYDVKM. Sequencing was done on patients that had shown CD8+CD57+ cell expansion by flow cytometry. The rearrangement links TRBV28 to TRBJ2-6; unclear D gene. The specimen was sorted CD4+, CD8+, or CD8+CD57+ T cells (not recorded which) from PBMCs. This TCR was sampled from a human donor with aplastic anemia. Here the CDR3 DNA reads TGTGCCAGCAGTTCCATGTTATCTGGGGCCAACGTCCTGACTTTC. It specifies CASSSMLSGANVLTF.